The entry below describes one T cell receptor (beta chain). Antigen: not known. Mouse gene names and germline throughout. The read halts 4 residues ahead of the CDR3 end, with the missing end drawn from the germline J gene. The entry originates in a study of CD8+ T cells in alopecia areata. Germline-derived CDR1 and CDR2 are NSQYPW and LRSPGD (reference sequence). The J segment lost 4 bases and the V segment lost 4 bases, leaving 9 bases of the junction unmatched. The CDR3 spans 16 residues. Study-wide results and limits: Sequenced scalp T cells also include alphabeta T cells resident in normal skin. Affected lesional scalp, above all in alopecia totalis/universalis, was more clonal than normal scalp.

The authors sorted pooled cutaneous lymph node cells using CD4, CD8alpha, NKG2D, NKG2ACE and other markers. Sequencing used cDNA as its template, made by extracting RNA and reverse transcribing it. Libraries were prepared by immunoSEQ multiplex PCR; TCRdb keeps only in-frame clonotypes and omits some of them. The sample includes more than 250,000 clones, none of them occurring once. V and J are TRBV1 and TRBJ2-2; 7 bases are shared with TRBD2. Specimen: CD4+ T cells sorted from a lymph node. The TCR originated in a C3H/HeJ mouse with alopecia areata. As its MHC haplotype, the strain has H2-k. The sequenced CDR3 bases are TGCACCTGCAGTGGTCACTGGGGTTCGGCCACCGGG. Translated: CTCSGHWGSATG. The whole CDR3 sequence is CTCSGHWGSATGQLYF. Drawing the rest from reference TRBV1 and TRBJ2-2, the complete variable domain is VTLLEQNPRWRLVPRGQAVNLRCILKNSQYPWMSWYQQDLQKQLQWLFTLRSPGDKEVKSLPGADYLATRVTDTELRLQVANMSQGRTLYCTCSGHWGSATGQLYFGEGSKLTVL.